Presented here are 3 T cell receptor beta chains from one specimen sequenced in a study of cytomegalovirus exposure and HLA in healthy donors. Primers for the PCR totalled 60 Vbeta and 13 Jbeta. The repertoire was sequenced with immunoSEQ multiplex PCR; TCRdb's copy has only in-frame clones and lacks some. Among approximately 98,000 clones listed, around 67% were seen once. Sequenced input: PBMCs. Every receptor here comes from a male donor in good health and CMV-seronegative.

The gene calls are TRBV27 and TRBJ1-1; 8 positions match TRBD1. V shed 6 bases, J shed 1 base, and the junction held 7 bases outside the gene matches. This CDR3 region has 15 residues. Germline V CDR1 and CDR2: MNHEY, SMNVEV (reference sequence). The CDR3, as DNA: TGTGCCAGCAGGCGCGGACAGGGACCGAACACTGAAGCTTTCTTT. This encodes CASRRGQGPNTEAFF.

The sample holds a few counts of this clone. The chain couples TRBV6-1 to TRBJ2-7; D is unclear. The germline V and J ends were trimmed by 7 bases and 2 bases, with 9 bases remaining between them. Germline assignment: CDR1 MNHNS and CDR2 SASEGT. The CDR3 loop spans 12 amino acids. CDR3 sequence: CASMTLTYEQYF. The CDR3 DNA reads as TGTGCCAGCATGACACTGACCTACGAGCAGTACTTC.

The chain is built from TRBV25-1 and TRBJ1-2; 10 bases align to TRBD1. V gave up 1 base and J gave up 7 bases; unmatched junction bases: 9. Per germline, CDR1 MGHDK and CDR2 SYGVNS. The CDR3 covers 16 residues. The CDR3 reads CASSEWGQGKGSGYTF. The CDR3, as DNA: TGTGCCAGCAGTGAATGGGGACAGGGGAAGGGCAGTGGCTACACCTTC.